This T cell receptor beta chain appears in the sequencing data of a study of early T cells in non-severe SARS-CoV-2 infection. The overall study: Sequencing used unsorted whole-blood bulk RNA, so chains lack pairing. Findings and caveats of the study: Database matching using VDJdb favored anti-spike CD8 responses, with private and CD4 specificities left missing.

About this clonotype itself: What it binds is not known.

Germline-derived CDR1 and CDR2 are SEHNR and FQNEAQ (reference sequence). The V gene end was trimmed by 0 bases and the J gene end by 2 bases; junction bases not matched to a gene: 2. The CDR3 loop spans 15 amino acids. Unique molecular identifier tags were affixed to discrete cDNA molecules. TCRdb re-derived calls from the 5' RACE reads in MiXCR, one entry per CDR3 protein. The sample holds about 50,000 distinct CDR3 sequences, more than 10% seen once. The sample in question was whole blood, obtained at baseline. The chain combines TRBV7-9 with TRBJ1-1; 8 bases map to TRBD1. The receptor was derived from an adult who was a healthcare worker with PCR-confirmed SARS-CoV-2 infection or an uninfected control (not recorded which). CDR3 DNA: TGTGCCAGCAGCTTAGCGGGACAGGCCAACACTGAAGCTTTCTTT. Translation: CASSLAGQANTEAFF.